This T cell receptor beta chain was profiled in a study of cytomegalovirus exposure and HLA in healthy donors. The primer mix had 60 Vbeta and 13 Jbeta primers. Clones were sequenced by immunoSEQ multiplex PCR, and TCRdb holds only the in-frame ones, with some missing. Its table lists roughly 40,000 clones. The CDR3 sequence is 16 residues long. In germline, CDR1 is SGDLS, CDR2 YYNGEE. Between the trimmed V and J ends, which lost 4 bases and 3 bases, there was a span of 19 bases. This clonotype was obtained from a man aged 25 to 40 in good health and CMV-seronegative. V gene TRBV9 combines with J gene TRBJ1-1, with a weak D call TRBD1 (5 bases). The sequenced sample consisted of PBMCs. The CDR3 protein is CASSRSLADTDTEAFF. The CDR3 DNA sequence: TGTGCCAGCAGCAGATCTCTCGCGGACACGGACACTGAAGCTTTCTTT.